Shown below are 8 T cell receptor beta chains from a single sample sequenced in a study of blood T cell repertoires in COVID-19 (TCRdb year 2020). Library method: the immunoSEQ multiplex PCR assay. TCRdb's version of the immuneACCESS table is confined to in-frame rearrangements and falls short of the full clone set. An unresolved V gene accounts for under half of the shortfall where checked; the remainder is of unknown origin. For this sample there are more than 40,000 clones; approximately 87% appear just once. About 15% of the sample belongs to the ten largest clones. Sequenced input: peripheral blood. These receptors all stem from a human donor in a cohort sampled during active COVID-19.

The J gene is TRBJ1-5, the V gene TRBV19; TRBD1 is a possible D gene (5 bases). Germline V gene sequence: CDR1 LNHDA, CDR2 SQIVND (reference sequence). V lost 9 bases to trimming and J lost 4 bases, with 13 bases between them. This CDR3 is 13 amino acids long. CDR3 amino acids: CASQFGGNQPQHF. The CDR3 DNA reads TGTGCCAGCCAGTTCGGGGGTAATCAGCCCCAGCATTTT. Full variable domain (rest looked up from reference TRBV19 and TRBJ1-5): DGGITQSPKYLFRKEGQNVTLSCEQNLNHDAMYWYRQDPGQGLRLIYYSQIVNDFQKGDIAEGYSVSREKKESFPLTVTSAQKNPTAFYLCASQFGGNQPQHFGDGTRLSIL.

The chain couples TRBV28 to TRBJ1-2; no reliable D call. Germline V gives CDR1 MDHEN, CDR2 SYDVKM. This CDR3 comprises 10 residues. V was pared by 7 bases and J by 8 bases, with 8 bases between. CDR3 sequence (DNA): TGTGCCAGCATGCGAGGGGGCTACACCTTC. This gives the protein CASMRGGYTF.

The chain is built from TRBV2 and TRBJ1-1; TRBD1 might be the D (5 bases). The V end lost 8 bases, the J end lost 7 bases, and 8 bases lay between the germline ends. The CDR3 sequence is 10 residues long. In germline, CDR1 is SNHLY, CDR2 FYNNEI. CDR3 coding DNA: TGTGCCAGCTTGGGGGGTGAAGCTTTCTTT. It is translated as CASLGGEAFF.

The rearrangement uses TRBV6-2 or TRBV6-3 and TRBJ2-1, with D uncertain. Germline V CDR1 and CDR2: MNHEY, SVGEGT. Trimming left V 2 bases short and J 2 bases short, with 4 bases between. The CDR3 is 13 residues long. This CDR3 is CASSYDTYNEQFF. In DNA form, the CDR3 reads TGTGCCAGCAGTTACGACACCTACAATGAGCAGTTCTTC.

The CDR3 protein is CASSDRPGRTEAFF. The CDR3 DNA follows: TGTGCCAGCAGTGATCGGCCAGGGAGGACTGAAGCTTTCTTT. V usage is TRBV2 and J usage is TRBJ1-1, with D possibly matching TRBD1 (5 bases). Trimming removed 3 bases at V and 5 bases at J, with 13 bases between. This CDR3 contains 14 residues. Germline CDR1 and CDR2: SNHLY and FYNNEI.

The V call is TRBV7-8, the J call TRBJ2-1; D is ambiguous. This CDR3 comprises 13 residues. V shed 1 base and J shed 9 bases, with 10 bases lying between them. Looked up from germline, CDR1 is SGHVS and CDR2 is FQNEAQ. The chain's CDR3 is CASSLGAMVEQFF. DNA of the CDR3: TGTGCCAGCAGCTTAGGAGCGATGGTTGAGCAGTTCTTC.

The chain combines TRBV27 with TRBJ1-2; 7 bases are a match to TRBD1. Germline assignment: CDR1 MNHEY and CDR2 SMNVEV (reference sequence). Losses at the gene ends were 2 bases for V and 6 bases for J; bases not matched to a gene: 6. The CDR3 consists of 14 residues. CDR3: CASSLSPGGNGYTF. The CDR3 DNA is TGTGCCAGCAGTTTAAGCCCAGGGGGAAATGGCTACACCTTC.

This clone has just one count. V gene TRBV27 combines with J gene TRBJ2-7; 9 bases agree with TRBD1. V dropped 6 bases and J dropped 0; count of bases not matched to a gene: 6. This CDR3 contains 15 residues. In germline, CDR1 is MNHEY, CDR2 SMNVEV (reference sequence). CDR3 protein: CASRGWDRDSYEQYF. The CDR3 DNA reads TGTGCCAGCAGGGGCTGGGACAGGGACTCCTACGAGCAGTACTTC.